Presented here are 4 T cell receptor beta chains from one specimen sequenced in a study of cytomegalovirus exposure and HLA in healthy donors (TCRdb year 2017). The library was made by the immunoSEQ multiplex PCR assay. For the multiplex PCR, a mixture combining 60 forward primers for TCR Vbeta segments and 13 reverse primers for TCR Jbeta segments was used. As stored in TCRdb, this immuneACCESS dataset retains in-frame rearrangements with V and J assigned. A fraction of the clones does not appear; measured against another copy, unresolved V genes explain less than half of the discrepancy, and the remainder lacks a known reason. The sample data list 210,000 or so clones, and around 85% of these were observed just once. The ten largest clonotypes hold 1.3% of the sample. Sequences were obtained from PBMCs. The source is a human donor in good health.

This clone came up a few times. The chain uses TRBV12-5 and TRBJ2-6; no firm D call. This CDR3 is 16 amino acids long. Germline CDR1 and CDR2: LGHNT and FRNRAP. V lost 2 bases and J 0 bases, leaving 8 bases between the germline ends. CDR3 DNA sequence: TGTGCTAGTGGTTTGTTGGTGGCCTCTGGGGCCAACGTCCTGACTTTC. Amino acids: CASGLLVASGANVLTF.

The chain joins TRBV21-1 to TRBJ2-3; the table calls TRBD1, which could not be checked here. TRBV21-1 counts as a pseudogene. The CDR3 runs to 17 residues. CDR3 region: CASSKVRGPYFGDTQYF. CDR3 nucleotide sequence: TGTGCCAGCAGCAAAGTGAGGGGGCCTTACTTCGGAGATACGCAGTATTTT.

The chain uses TRBV27 and TRBJ2-7, with 7 positions matching TRBD2. Unmatched junction bases numbered 10, after V lost 5 bases and J lost 0 bases. This CDR3 has 16 residues. In germline, CDR1 is MNHEY, CDR2 SMNVEV (reference sequence). The CDR3 DNA is TGTGCCAGCAGTGGAAGAATAGCGGGCCGCTCCTACGAGCAGTACTTC. Residues: CASSGRIAGRSYEQYF.

The V call is TRBV19, the J call TRBJ1-3; 8 bases agree with TRBD1. V was pared by 2 bases and J by 3 bases, with 6 bases of the junction left unmatched. In germline, CDR1 is LNHDA, CDR2 SQIVND (reference sequence). The length of the CDR3 is 16 residues. CDR3 loop: CASSIWSGTGGNTIYF. CDR3 DNA sequence: TGTGCCAGTAGTATATGGTCCGGGACAGGTGGAAACACCATATATTTT.